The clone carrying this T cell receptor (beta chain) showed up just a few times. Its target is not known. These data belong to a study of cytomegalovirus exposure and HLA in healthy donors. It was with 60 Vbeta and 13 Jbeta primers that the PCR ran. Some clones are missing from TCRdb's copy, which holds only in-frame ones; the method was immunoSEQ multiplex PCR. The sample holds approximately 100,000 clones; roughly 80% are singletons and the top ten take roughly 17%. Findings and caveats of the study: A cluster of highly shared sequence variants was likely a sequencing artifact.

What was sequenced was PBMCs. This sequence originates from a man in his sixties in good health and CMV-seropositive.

For the CDR3, the DNA is TGTGCCAGCAGCCTAGGAGGGAGCACAGATACGCAGTATTTT. It translates to CASSLGGSTDTQYF. J is TRBJ2-3 and V is TRBV9; TRBD2 is a possible D gene (6 bases). In germline, CDR1 is SGDLS, CDR2 YYNGEE. With 4 bases removed from V and 0 bases from J, the gap between germline ends came to 9 bases. This CDR3 has 14 amino acids. The full variable domain, its missing parts supplied by reference TRBV9 and TRBJ2-3, is DSGVTQTPKHLITATGQRVTLRCSPRSGDLSVYWYQQSLDQGLQFLIQYYNGEERAKGNILERFSAQQFPDLHSELNLSSLELGDSALYFCASSLGGSTDTQYFGPGTRLTVL.